This is a list of T cell receptor beta chains from one sample in a study of CD8 T cells in Susac syndrome. One entry per CDR3 protein results from TCRdb running MiXCR on the immunoSEQ multiplex PCR reads. There are 50,000 or so distinct CDR3 sequences in the sample; 93% occur only once, and around 0.55% lies in the top ten. Material: CD8+ T cells from PBMCs. The receptors were gathered from a human donor with multiple sclerosis. Each CDR3 is given with its conserved first and last residue.

V gene	J gene	CDR3 protein
TRBV28	TRBJ2-4	CASRKQGVDIQYF
TRBV4-2	TRBJ2-5	CASSLDPGLEETQYF
TRBV15	TRBJ2-7	CATSRRGDTIYEQYF
TRBV15	TRBJ1-4	CATSRETGSNEKLFF
TRBV2	TRBJ2-7	CASSAFGTGEYEQYF
TRBV15	TRBJ2-1	CATSIRREQGTEQFF
TRBV29-1	TRBJ1-2	CSVATEDGYTF
TRBV19	TRBJ1-2	CASSQVGITNYGYTF
TRBV12-5	TRBJ2-7	CASGLDSHEQYF
TRBV7-9	TRBJ1-1	CASSPTTGITEAFF
TRBV27	TRBJ1-2	CASRRTGEFYGYTF
TRBV2	TRBJ2-7	CASSAGGGRNEQYF
TRBV9	TRBJ1-4	CASSPTGTNEKLFF
TRBV20-1	TRBJ1-1	CSARSLILRSTEAFF
TRBV9	TRBJ2-1	CASSVGWGNEQFF
TRBV6-6	TRBJ2-5	CASSFRGGEETQYF
TRBV4-3	TRBJ1-5	CASSQERVFSNQPQHF
TRBV15	TRBJ1-4	CATSRADRANEKLFF
TRBV6-1	TRBJ1-4	CASTPSRALGEKLFF
TRBV10-3	TRBJ2-1	CAISESGGQGSRNEQFF
TRBV25-1	TRBJ1-1	CASSERDRLNTEAFF
TRBV4-2	TRBJ2-7	CASSLGTGDNEQYF
TRBV6-2/TRBV6-3	TRBJ2-1	CASSPSDEQFF
TRBV11-2	TRBJ2-3	CALRRGGPADTQYF
TRBV7-9	TRBJ1-2	CASSLTPPRYGYTF
TRBV29-1	TRBJ2-2	CSVEAPNTGELFF
TRBV5-6	TRBJ2-7	CASIATGSSYEQYF
TRBV7-9	TRBJ2-7	CASSRGIDEQYF
TRBV7-9	TRBJ2-5	CASSLAQGTSGDQETQYF
TRBV7-8	TRBJ2-4	CASSPPAGNSNLAKNIQYF
TRBV14	TRBJ2-1	CASSLGLAGYTFEQFF
TRBV25-1	TRBJ1-1	CASSEGGLDAFF
TRBV15	TRBJ2-5	CATSRDRTEGETQYF
TRBV30	TRBJ1-5	CAWSVLGGNNQPQHF
TRBV12-3/TRBV12-4	TRBJ1-5	CASSPRQVGVNSNQPQHF
TRBV4-1	TRBJ2-1	CASSQVSAGGNEQFF
TRBV11-2	TRBJ2-1	CASSLGGGVYNEQFF
TRBV3-1	TRBJ2-3	CASSQPGSTSTDTQYF
TRBV13	TRBJ1-5	CASSLSGQLYSNQPQHF
TRBV2	TRBJ2-1	CASHDPRQGANEQFF
TRBV18	TRBJ1-1	CASSPPGVNTEAFF
TRBV4-1	TRBJ1-1	CASSQDDGAETEAFF
TRBV29-1	TRBJ2-2	CSVDLKGMNTGELFF
TRBV6-5	TRBJ2-7	CASSYQGAPSYEQYF
TRBV9	TRBJ2-5	CASSVIGTGGETQYF
TRBV7-9	TRBJ2-7	CASSPRDSSYEQYF
TRBV29-1	TRBJ2-2	CSVRRAGELFF
TRBV20-1	TRBJ1-2	CSLLQGKDGYTF
TRBV12-3/TRBV12-4	TRBJ1-1	CASSFGGWDGAEAFF